This TCR beta chain was sequenced for a study of post-analysis software for immune sequencing data. TCR beta libraries were prepared from cDNA with unique molecular identifiers. T cells numbering 1 to 10 million yielded cDNA molecules that totaled about 500,000. MiXCR was run by TCRdb on the PCR reads, yielding one entry per CDR3 protein. The sample lists around 770,000 distinct CDR3 sequences; around 46% were seen once. Study-wide findings and caveats: Batch-mates among the samples co-clustered strongly by F measure. Multiple sclerosis patients showed significantly lower normalized Chao1 diversity than controls did.

This clonotype was seen a handful of times. What it binds is not known. This sequence originates from a girl aged 10-17 years with multiple sclerosis. Sequencing was performed on blood.

The CDR3 here is CASSVLRTRDLPYNEQYF. DNA for the CDR3: TGTGCCAGCAGCGTCCTACGGACGCGGGATTTACCCTACAATGAGCAGTACTTC. The chain is built from TRBV7-6 and TRBJ2-1, with D maybe TRBD2 (6 bases). The end of the DNA fits TRBJ2-7 better, so the J call may be wrong. Germline V gene lookup returns CDR1 SGHVS and CDR2 FNYEAQ. This CDR3 is built from 18 residues.